This TCR beta chain was recovered during a study of T-cell reconstitution after alpha-beta-depleted transplantation in children. Overall study results and limits: Expanded clones from the graft, numbering several hundred, reportedly supplied alpha-beta T cells about two months after transplant. TCRbeta diversity was high at day 60 in some patients (a result of surviving recipient T cells and thymic progenitors). At the one-year point after transplant, T-cell counts and TCRbeta diversity were found to come mostly from T cells that had been newly produced.

A library of TCRbeta sequences, prepared with unique molecular identifiers, was generated. TCRdb re-analysed the PCR reads in MiXCR, keeping a single row per CDR3 protein. This sample has about 420,000 distinct CDR3 sequences; 16% occur once, and the top ten carry approximately 29%. The CDR3 spans 13 residues. The V and J ends lost 5 bases and 3 bases respectively, with 7 bases between them. Germline CDR1 and CDR2: KGHDR and SFDVKD. This clonotype was seen ten or more times. No antigen is known for it. The source material was PBMCs, mostly from graft donor cells, sampled 360 days after TCRalphabeta/CD19-depleted stem cell transplant. The gene calls are TRBV24-1 and TRBJ2-1, with D possibly called TRBD1 or TRBD2 (5 bases each). The clonotype was recovered from a boy in the first two years of life who had a stem cell transplant for Wiskott-Aldrich syndrome, so the T cells may come from the graft donor. The DNA of the CDR3 is TGTGCCACCAGTGGGGGGAGCTACAATGAGCAGTTCTTC. Amino acid sequence: CATSGGSYNEQFF.